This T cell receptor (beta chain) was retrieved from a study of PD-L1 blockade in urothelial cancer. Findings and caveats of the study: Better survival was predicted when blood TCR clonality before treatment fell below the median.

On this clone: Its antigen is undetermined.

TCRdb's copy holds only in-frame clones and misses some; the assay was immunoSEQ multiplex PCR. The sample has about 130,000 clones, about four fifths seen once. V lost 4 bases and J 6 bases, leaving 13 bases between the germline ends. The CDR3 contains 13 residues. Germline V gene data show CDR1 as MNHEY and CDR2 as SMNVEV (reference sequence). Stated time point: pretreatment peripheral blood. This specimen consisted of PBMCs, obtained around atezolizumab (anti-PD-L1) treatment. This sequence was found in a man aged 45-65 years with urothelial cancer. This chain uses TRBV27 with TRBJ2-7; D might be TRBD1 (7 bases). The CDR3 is CASSWAGGGEQYF. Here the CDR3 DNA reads TGTGCCAGCAGTTGGGCAGGGGGAGGCGAGCAGTACTTC.